Below are 15 T cell receptor beta chains sequenced from a single sample in a study of cytomegalovirus exposure and HLA in healthy donors. The PCR contained 60 Vbeta and 13 Jbeta primers. Assay used: immunoSEQ multiplex PCR; TCRdb lists only in-frame clones, some missing. The sample carries more than 120,000 clones, 82% recorded once. The specimen sequenced was PBMCs. The receptor set was obtained from a male donor in good health and CMV-seronegative.

The chain joins TRBV4-3 to TRBJ2-7; 11 bases are shared with TRBD2. CDR1 and CDR2 (germline): LGHNA, YSLEER. The CDR3 contains 16 residues. V trimming: 2 bases; J trimming: 3 bases; junction bases outside the gene matches: 6. The DNA of the CDR3 is TGCGCCAGCAGCCAATCTTCACTAGCGGGGGACTACGAGCAGTACTTC. The encoded protein is CASSQSSLAGDYEQYF.

For this clone: One junction end does not reproduce the germline sequence, and a read error may be involved. V gene TRBV7-9 combines with J gene TRBJ2-7; TRBD2 might be the D (6 bases). CDR1 SEHNR and CDR2 FQNEAQ come from the germline V gene (reference sequence). The CDR3 covers 12 residues. The CDR3 loop is CSSSHGTYEQYF. CDR3 nucleotide sequence: TGTTCCAGCAGCCATGGGACTTACGAGCAGTACTTC.

This clone was detected a few times. V is TRBV5-4 and J is TRBJ2-7; D is possibly TRBD2 (6 bases). Germline CDR1 is SGHNT and CDR2 is YYREEE (reference sequence). The CDR3 consists of 14 residues. The V end was cut by 6 bases, the J end by 3 bases, with 16 bases between. The CDR3 DNA sequence: TGTGCCAGCACCCTACTGCAGGGAGGCTACGAGCAGTACTTC. Its translation is CASTLLQGGYEQYF.

This rearrangement joins TRBV4-3 to TRBJ2-7; TRBD2 matches 12 bases. V shed 4 bases, J shed 1 base, and the junction held 5 bases outside the gene matches. CDR1 is LGHNA and CDR2 is YSLEER in the germline V gene. The CDR3 length is 16 residues. The CDR3 DNA reads as TGCGCCAGCAGCCTACGACTAGCGGGGGTATCCTACGAGCAGTACTTC. Translation: CASSLRLAGVSYEQYF.

CDR3 amino acids: CASSLRGTVEAFF. The CDR3 coding sequence is TGTGCCAGCAGTTTAAGGGGTACGGTTGAAGCTTTCTTT. This chain uses TRBV27 with TRBJ1-1; perhaps TRBD1 as D (5 bases). V was clipped by 2 bases and J by 7 bases, with 11 bases between them. CDR1 and CDR2 from the germline V gene are MNHEY and SMNVEV (reference sequence). This CDR3 has 13 residues.

The table lists this clone with a few counts. The chain employs TRBV10-1 and TRBJ1-1, with D perhaps matching TRBD1 (5 bases). The CDR3 has 13 residues. Trimming took 4 bases from V and 5 from J, leaving 11 bases between them. Germline loops: CDR1 WNHNN, CDR2 SYGVQD (reference sequence). CDR3 sequence reads: CASSVRGSTEAFF. The CDR3 nucleotides read TGCGCCAGCAGTGTCCGGGGGAGTACTGAAGCTTTCTTT.

The chain employs TRBV10-3 and TRBJ2-3; TRBD1 might be the D (5 bases). Deletions cut 3 bases from V and 2 bases from J, with 15 bases between. The CDR3 has 16 residues. Germline V gene sequence: CDR1 ENHRY, CDR2 SYGVKD. The CDR3 region has the DNA TGTGCCATCAGTGAACCAGGTGGGGCGGACACAGATACGCAGTATTTT. The encoded protein is CAISEPGGADTDTQYF.

V is TRBV9 and J is TRBJ2-1; TRBD2 matches 7 bases. This CDR3 comprises 15 residues. Per the germline V gene, CDR1 is SGDLS and CDR2 is YYNGEE. V shed 3 bases and J 4 bases; nucleotides not matched to a gene: 7. CDR3 amino acids: CASSEGASGYNEQFF. DNA of the CDR3: TGTGCCAGCAGCGAAGGGGCTAGCGGTTACAATGAGCAGTTCTTC.

V and J are TRBV6-4 and TRBJ2-2, with 12 bases aligning to TRBD2. This CDR3 contains 16 residues. Per germline, CDR1 MRHNA and CDR2 SNTAGT. With V trimmed by 3 bases and J by 7 bases, 6 bases remained unmatched. The CDR3 spells CASSESGLAGIGELFF. In DNA form, the CDR3 reads TGTGCCAGCAGTGAGTCTGGACTAGCGGGAATCGGGGAGCTGTTTTTT.

The chain is built from TRBV7-2 and TRBJ2-1, with 10 bases lining up with TRBD2. The germline gives CDR1 SGHTA, CDR2 FQGNSA. Trimming removed 3 bases from V and 5 bases from J; junction bases left unmatched: 4. This CDR3 spans 15 amino acids. In DNA, the CDR3 is TGTGCCAGCAGCTTTACTAGCGGGACTAACAATGAGCAGTTCTTC. As protein: CASSFTSGTNNEQFF.

J is TRBJ2-3 and V is TRBV29-1, with TRBD2 identical over 7 bases. CDR1 and CDR2 (germline): SQVTM, ANQGSEA. The V segment lost 8 bases and the J segment 4 bases; nucleotides outside the gene matches: 12. This CDR3 is 14 amino acids long. CDR3 coding DNA: TGCAGCCTTTCGGGGGGAGGCCTCCCAGATACGCAGTATTTT. Its protein product is CSLSGGGLPDTQYF.

This rearrangement joins TRBV7-6 to TRBJ2-7, with 7 bases lining up with TRBD1. V was pared by 6 bases and J by 0 bases, with 8 bases of the junction left unmatched. Per germline, CDR1 SGHVS and CDR2 FNYEAQ. The CDR3 length is 15 residues. This chain's CDR3 is CASSAGQGVSYEQYF. CDR3 DNA sequence: TGTGCCAGCAGTGCCGGTCAGGGGGTCTCCTACGAGCAGTACTTC. Drawing the rest from reference TRBV7-6 and TRBJ2-7, the complete variable domain is GAGVSQSPRYKVTKRGQDVALRCDPISGHVSLYWYRQALGQGPEFLTYFNYEAQQDKSGLPNDRFSAERPEGSISTLTIQRTEQRDSAMYRCASSAGQGVSYEQYFGPGTRLTVT.

V gene TRBV7-9 combines with J gene TRBJ1-3; the D is unclear. CDR1 and CDR2 (germline): SEHNR, FQNEAQ (reference sequence). The V gene lost 1 base and the J gene lost 0 bases, with 10 bases spanning the gap. The CDR3 consists of 16 residues. The CDR3 loop reads CASSLGRVLSGNTIYF. The CDR3 coding sequence is TGTGCCAGCAGCTTAGGCCGGGTTCTCTCTGGAAACACCATATATTTT.

This chain connects TRBV6-6 to TRBJ1-1, with TRBD1 as a possible D gene (5 bases). The CDR3 sequence is 14 residues long. Trimming pared 5 bases from V and 4 bases from J, leaving 14 bases between. Per the germline V gene, CDR1 is MNHNY and CDR2 is SVGAGI (reference sequence). CDR3 in amino acids: CASSPAGGSTEAFF. CDR3 DNA: TGTGCCAGCAGTCCTGCTGGGGGGAGCACTGAAGCTTTCTTT.

The chain couples TRBV7-9 to TRBJ1-5; TRBD1 aligns across 7 bases. Germline trimming cut 3 bases from V and 9 bases from J; bases unmatched to any gene: 20. Germline CDR1 reads SEHNR; CDR2 reads FQNEAQ (reference sequence). This CDR3 is built from 18 residues. In nucleotides, the CDR3 is TGTGCCAGCAGCTTTATCCCCGGGACAGAGGGTCGGCATGTGCCCCAGCATTTT. This sequence encodes CASSFIPGTEGRHVPQHF.